This T cell receptor (beta chain) was documented in a study of cytomegalovirus exposure and HLA in healthy donors (dated by TCRdb to between 2016 and 2019). In terms of the full investigation: According to an earlier analysis of a few hundred of the donors, about 179 million T cells yielded 120 million or so unique TCR beta sequences and roughly 280 Gb of sequence data. In a later analysis, previously published TCR beta repertoires from 600 to 850 donors were re-analyzed and high-resolution HLA genotyping was added so that TCR occurrence patterns could be studied. In the later analysis, no new phenotypic data were used to find candidate immune exposures; instead, reliance was placed on TCR beta sequences and their occurrence across donors. In a later genetic analysis, genome-wide SNP genotypes for 398 of the 666 donors were used, and that subset was treated as a discovery cohort. On average, roughly 250,000 unique TCR beta nucleotide sequences were sequenced per donor among about 400 genotyped donors of the cohort, with 15% to 20% of those sequences being non-productive. All discovery cohort repertoires had been generated using a single sequencing platform. Roughly 300 gigabases of sequencing data and around 85 million unique TCR sequences made up an early release that covered roughly 670 HLA-typed donors. To decide whether each TCR beta V gene segment behaved as functional or pseudogenic, an earlier analysis of approximately 590 of the donors relied on high-throughput TCR beta sequencing. The study aimed to test whether cataloging public T cell receptors could reveal signatures of past pathogen exposure. A separate validation cohort of 90 to 150 different subjects was used in addition to the 666-subject first cohort. Donor age, sex, ethnicity and CMV serostatus were compiled together with the repertoire data. HLA typing included class I and class II loci at four-digit resolution. The number of typed donors differed by locus: 629-630 for A, B, C, DRB1 and DQB1; 522 for DQA1; around 610 for DPA1; and approximately 450 for DPB1. Because of strong linkage in the cohort, a few DR-DQ haplotypes were treated as single units for association and clustering. To predict cytomegalovirus infection status, the study brought together high-throughput TCR immunosequencing, statistical association of individual TCRs with disease status, and machine learning. Among the roughly 400 genotyped donors, approximately 82% belonged to the genetic ancestry cluster associated with self-reported Caucasian donors. The T cell repertoires of under 750 subjects were profiled by immunosequencing and related to cytomegalovirus serostatus.

Unmatched junction bases come to 10, with V trimmed by 6 bases and J by 0 bases. CDR1 and CDR2 are drawn from the germline V gene: KGHSH, LQKENI. From the cysteine up to the phenylalanine, the CDR3 has a length of 17 residues. Just CDR3 DNA is preserved here, 51 bases in frame from base 1. What the study reported, not specific to this receptor: Because counts were too low, roughly 17 rarely observed V segments, including chromosome 9 orphons, were left out of the earlier analysis of 500 to 750 of the donors. Because HLA typing was missing for some donors at each locus, association tests included only the typed subset. Immune exposure information for the cohort was limited to CMV serostatus. According to a later analysis, most CMV-associated TCR beta chains appeared to be HLA-restricted, and the HLA associations seemed to be driven largely by CMV exposure. Correlated functional status among segregating V segments might reflect linkage disequilibrium, but an unknown experimental factor could not be ruled out. In an earlier analysis of more than 500 of the donors, most TCR beta V segments appeared in productive rearrangements about 87% or about 30% of the time, broadly matching IMGT annotations. Compared with the roughly 700-donor mean, donors in an Asian-associated ancestry cluster had fewer N-insertions in productive TCRs, according to a later genetic analysis. A later analysis found that HLA-associated TCR beta chains were more clonally expanded and had lower generation probabilities than equally common non-associated chains. In a later genetic analysis, a missense DCLRE1C variant was associated with V-gene and J-gene trimming of TCR beta chains, and the association was replicated in an independent cohort. It was suggested by the authors that the approach could potentially be generalized to other disease states and immunological phenotypes. A cluster of highly shared sequence variants was judged likely to represent a technical artifact of the sequencing pipeline. The presence/absence analyses assumed that sequencing depth was roughly uniform across donors, and that assumption may not be true. In a later analysis, several top co-occurrence clusters were reported to appear linked to parvovirus B19, influenza, CMV and Epstein-Barr virus. Some IMGT-functional V segments, including TRBV6-2 and TRBV6-3, could not be told apart with the 87-base-pair reads, so those segments were excluded. A further reported finding was that TCR beta sequences accurately predicted the HLA-A and HLA-B alleles for most subjects in the first cohort. Only TCR beta chains were sequenced in this cohort, and the absence of alpha or paired-chain data limited detectable features. The study listed 164 TCR beta chains as associated with cytomegalovirus. Cytomegalovirus status was reported to be diagnosed by the classifier with high specificity and sensitivity in both the original and validation cohorts. A few of the identified cytomegalovirus-associated TCR beta chains were confirmed in vitro to be specific for cytomegalovirus antigens. According to a later analysis, TCR association rates differed among HLA loci, with DRB1 alleles showing the most associated TCRs and HLA-C alleles showing the fewest. Specific HLA alleles were associated with over 15,000 TCR beta sequences at a false discovery rate of 0.05 in a later analysis. Assigning TCR associations to individual alleles was difficult when HLA alleles, especially DR and DQ, strongly co-occurred. While some public TCRs were present in many individuals, most TCR sequences turned up only very rarely across donors.

The cohort consisted of some 670 healthy bone marrow donors. All cohort members were sampled while nominally healthy, although unrecorded immune exposures were likely present. The donor tested CMV seronegative and was one of the 352 seronegative cohort members. Every donor gave a peripheral blood sample, and the peripheral blood mononuclear cells from that sample were used for TCR beta sequencing. Genomic DNA was extracted from the blood cell samples with the Qiagen DNeasy Blood Extraction Kit. Receptors were amplified or captured by the immunoSEQ multiplex PCR assay. A mixture of 60 forward primers for TCR Vbeta segments and 13 reverse primers for TCR Jbeta segments was used in the multiplex PCR. The CDR3 region of rearranged TCR beta genes was amplified from genomic DNA with a multiplex PCR assay. Amplified TCR beta libraries were sequenced as 87-base-pair reads on the Illumina HiSeq System. The source study handled its data this way. A later analysis counted 65 million to 90 million unique TCR beta chains across the 650 to 700 repertoires, and roughly 9.9 million of these chains were shared by at least two donors. Raw reads were error-corrected and collapsed into unique sequences by a nearest-neighbor algorithm in which closely related sequences were merged to remove PCR and sequencing errors. V, D and J gene segments were assigned by aligning CDR3 sequences to IMGT reference sequences. For a sequence to be retained, a match of at least six nucleotides to both a V gene segment and a J gene segment was required. Rearrangements were classified as productive when the CDR3 lacked stop codons and remained in frame with V and J, and all other rearrangements were classified as non-productive. CDR3 was defined by IMGT convention, running from the second conserved V-encoded cysteine to the conserved J-encoded phenylalanine. The earlier analysis of approximately 500 of the donors excluded sequences that lacked an unambiguous match to a single V gene segment. In an earlier analysis of roughly 500 of the donors, V segments were called functional above 56.7% productive rearrangements and were called segregating when the between-donor standard deviation exceeded 5%. A statistical classification framework was developed to diagnose cytomegalovirus status using the catalog of TCR beta chain sequences. A later analysis assigned V and J genes by comparing TCR nucleotide sequences with IMGT/GENE-DB human TR gene sequences. The TCRdist pipeline was used in a later analysis to assign CDR3 sequences and most-parsimonious VDJ recombination scenarios. In a later analysis, every TCR beta chain was defined by the combination of its CDR3 amino acid sequence and its V-gene family, and reads without a unique V-gene family were dropped. In a later analysis, around 650 highly shared, low-generation-probability nucleotide sequences were removed to address suspected cross-contamination and a sequencing artifact. In a later analysis, a clonal expansion index was calculated for each public chain from normalized within-repertoire ranks of inferred template counts. Generation probabilities in a later analysis came from a VDJ recombination model fitted to out-of-frame rearrangements, and those results were checked against IGoR. Hypergeometric tests were used in a later analysis to score TCR-TCR, TCR-HLA and TCR-CMV co-occurrence, with a repertoire-size bias correction applied to the TCR pairs. False discovery rates were estimated in a later analysis by permuting HLA or CMV assignments 20 times. In a later analysis, co-occurring TCRs were grouped using DBSCAN, and TCRdist sequence similarity was added for clustering within HLA-allele-positive subsets. Repertoires with fewer than 30,000 or more than 120,000 public chains were left out of co-occurrence clustering, as were about five repertoires with anomalous nucleotide sharing. TCRdb holds this immuneACCESS table with in-frame rearrangements only. Some clones are missing; in checked studies, unresolved V genes explain under half, and the rest has no known cause. The V and J calls and clone size come from that table; D and trimming were worked out from the DNA. The sample table on file contains over 100,000 clones. Together, the top ten hold about 1.7% of the sample.

Remarks on this clone: The antigen it binds to is not known.

The specimen was PBMCs. The source is a man aged 18-30 years in good health and CMV-seronegative. The rearranged chain carries TRBV18 and TRBJ1-1; 10 central bases correspond to TRBD1. The nucleotide sequence is TGTGCCAGCTCCCCTCGGGACAGGGGTTTTTTGAACACTGAAGCTTTCTTT. This codes for CASSPRDRGFLNTEAFF.